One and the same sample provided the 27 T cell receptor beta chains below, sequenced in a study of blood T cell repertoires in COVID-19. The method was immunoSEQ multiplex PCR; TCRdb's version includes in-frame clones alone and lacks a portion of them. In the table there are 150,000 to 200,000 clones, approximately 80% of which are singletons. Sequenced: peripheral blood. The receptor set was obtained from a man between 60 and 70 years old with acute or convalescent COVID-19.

This chain's CDR3 is CATRGTGAFISNQPQHF. The CDR3 DNA reads as TGTGCCACCAGGGGGACAGGGGCCTTTATTAGCAATCAGCCCCAGCATTTT. This chain joins TRBV19 and TRBJ1-5, with 10 bases lining up with TRBD1. CDR3 length: 17 amino acids. Germline CDR1 and CDR2: LNHDA and SQIVND (reference sequence). The ends lost 10 bases at V and 0 bases at J; junction bases unmatched: 12.

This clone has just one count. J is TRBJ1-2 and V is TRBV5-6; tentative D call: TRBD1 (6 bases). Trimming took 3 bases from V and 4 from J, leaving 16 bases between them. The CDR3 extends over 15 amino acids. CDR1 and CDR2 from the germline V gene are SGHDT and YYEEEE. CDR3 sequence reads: CASSSPRGGFYGYTF. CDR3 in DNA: TGTGCCAGCAGCTCACCCAGGGGCGGCTTCTATGGCTACACCTTC.

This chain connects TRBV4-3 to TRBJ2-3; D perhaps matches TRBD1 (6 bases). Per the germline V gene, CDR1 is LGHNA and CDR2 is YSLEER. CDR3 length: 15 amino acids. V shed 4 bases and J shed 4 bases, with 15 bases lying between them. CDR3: CASSPNGGRSDTQYF. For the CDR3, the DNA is TGCGCCAGCAGCCCCAATGGGGGCCGGTCAGATACGCAGTATTTT.

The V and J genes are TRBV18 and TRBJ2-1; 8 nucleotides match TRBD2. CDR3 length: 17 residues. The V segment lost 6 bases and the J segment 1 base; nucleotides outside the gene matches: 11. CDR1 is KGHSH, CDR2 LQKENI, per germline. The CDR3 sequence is CASSPVLAGLSYNEQFF. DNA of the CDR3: TGTGCCAGCTCCCCCGTCCTAGCGGGCCTATCCTACAATGAGCAGTTCTTC.

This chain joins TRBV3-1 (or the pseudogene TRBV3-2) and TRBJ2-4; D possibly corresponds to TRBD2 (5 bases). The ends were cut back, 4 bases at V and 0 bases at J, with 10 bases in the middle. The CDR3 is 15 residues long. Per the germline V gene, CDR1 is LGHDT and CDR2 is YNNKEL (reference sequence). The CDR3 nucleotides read TGTGCCAGCAGCCCCCCGACTACAGCCAAAAACATTCAGTACTTC. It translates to CASSPPTTAKNIQYF.

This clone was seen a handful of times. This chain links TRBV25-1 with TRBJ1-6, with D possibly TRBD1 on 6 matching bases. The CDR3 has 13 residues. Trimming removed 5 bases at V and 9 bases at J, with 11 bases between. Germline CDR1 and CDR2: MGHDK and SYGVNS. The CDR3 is CASSTGRGSPLHF. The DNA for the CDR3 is TGTGCCAGCAGTACAGGGCGTGGTTCACCCCTCCACTTT.

The DNA of the CDR3 is TGCGCCAGCAGCTTACAGGGAGAGCATGGCTACACCTTC. It yields the protein CASSLQGEHGYTF. The chain carries TRBV5-1 and TRBJ1-2; D might be TRBD1 (6 bases). From germline, CDR1 is SGHRS and CDR2 YFSETQ. With 2 bases removed from V and 6 bases from J, the gap between germline ends came to 11 bases. This CDR3 has 13 amino acids.

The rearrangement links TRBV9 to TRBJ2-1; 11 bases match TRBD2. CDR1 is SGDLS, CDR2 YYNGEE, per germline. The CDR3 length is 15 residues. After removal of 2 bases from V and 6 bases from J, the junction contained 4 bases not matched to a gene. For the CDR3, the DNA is TGTGCCAGCAGCGTTAGCGGGGGGGCGGCCAATGAGCAGTTCTTC. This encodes CASSVSGGAANEQFF.

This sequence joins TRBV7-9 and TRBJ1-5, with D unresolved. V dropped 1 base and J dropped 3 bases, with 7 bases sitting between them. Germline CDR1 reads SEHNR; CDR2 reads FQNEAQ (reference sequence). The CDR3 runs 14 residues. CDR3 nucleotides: TGTGCCAGCAGCTTAGACTCCCCCAATCAGCCCCAGCATTTT. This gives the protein CASSLDSPNQPQHF.

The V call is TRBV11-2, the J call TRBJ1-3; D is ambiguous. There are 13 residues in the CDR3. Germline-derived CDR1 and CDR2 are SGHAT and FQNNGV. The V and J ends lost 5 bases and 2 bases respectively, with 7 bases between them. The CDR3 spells CASSLVTGNTIYF. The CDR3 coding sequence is TGTGCCAGCAGCCTAGTTACTGGAAACACCATATATTTT.

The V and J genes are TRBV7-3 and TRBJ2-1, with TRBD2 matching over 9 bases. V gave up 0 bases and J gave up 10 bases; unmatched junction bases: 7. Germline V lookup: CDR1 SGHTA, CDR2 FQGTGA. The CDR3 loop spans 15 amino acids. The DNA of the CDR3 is TGTGCCAGCAGCTTAACTGCTAGCGGGGCAAGAGAGCAGTTCTTC. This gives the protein CASSLTASGAREQFF. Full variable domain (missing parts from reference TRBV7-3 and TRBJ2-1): GAGVSQTPSNKVTEKGKYVELRCDPISGHTALYWYRQSLGQGPEFLIYFQGTGAADDSGLPNDRFFAVRPEGSVSTLKIQRTERGDSAVYLCASSLTASGAREQFFGPGTRLTVL.

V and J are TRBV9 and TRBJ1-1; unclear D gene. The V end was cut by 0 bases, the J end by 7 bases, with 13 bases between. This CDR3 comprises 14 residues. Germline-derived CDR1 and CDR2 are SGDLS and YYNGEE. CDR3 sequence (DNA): TGTGCCAGCAGCGTAGGTAACAGTCAATTTGAAGCTTTCTTT. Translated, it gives CASSVGNSQFEAFF.

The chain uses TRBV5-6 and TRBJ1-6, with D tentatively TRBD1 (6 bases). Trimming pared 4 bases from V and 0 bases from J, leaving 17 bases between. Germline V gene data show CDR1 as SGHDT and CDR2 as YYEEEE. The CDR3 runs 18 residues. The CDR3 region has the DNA TGTGCCAGCAGCGGTCCTACAGGGCAGAGCTCCTATAATTCACCCCTCCACTTT. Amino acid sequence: CASSGPTGQSSYNSPLHF.

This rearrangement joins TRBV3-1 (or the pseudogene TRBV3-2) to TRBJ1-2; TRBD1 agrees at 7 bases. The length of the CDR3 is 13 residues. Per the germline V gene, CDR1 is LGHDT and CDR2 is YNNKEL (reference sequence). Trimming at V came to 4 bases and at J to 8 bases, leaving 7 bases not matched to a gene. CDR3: CASSPTGREGYTF. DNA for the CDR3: TGTGCCAGCAGCCCGACAGGGCGAGAAGGCTACACCTTC.

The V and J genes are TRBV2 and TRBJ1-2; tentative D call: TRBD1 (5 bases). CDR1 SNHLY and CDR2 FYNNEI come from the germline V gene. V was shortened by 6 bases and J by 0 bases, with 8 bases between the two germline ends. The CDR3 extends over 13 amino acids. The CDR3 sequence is CASRTDSNYGYTF. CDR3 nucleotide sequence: TGTGCCAGCAGGACAGATTCTAACTATGGCTACACCTTC.

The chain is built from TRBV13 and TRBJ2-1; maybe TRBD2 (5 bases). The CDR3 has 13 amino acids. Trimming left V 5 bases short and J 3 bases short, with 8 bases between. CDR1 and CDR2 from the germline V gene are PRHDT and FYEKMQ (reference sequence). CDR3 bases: TGTGCCAGCAGCCGGACTGACTACAATGAGCAGTTCTTC. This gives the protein CASSRTDYNEQFF.

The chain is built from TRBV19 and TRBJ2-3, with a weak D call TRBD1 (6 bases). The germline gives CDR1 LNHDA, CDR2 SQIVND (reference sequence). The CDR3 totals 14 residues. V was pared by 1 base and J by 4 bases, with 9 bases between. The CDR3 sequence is CASSIGTVADTQYF. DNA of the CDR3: TGTGCCAGTAGTATAGGGACAGTCGCAGATACGCAGTATTTT.

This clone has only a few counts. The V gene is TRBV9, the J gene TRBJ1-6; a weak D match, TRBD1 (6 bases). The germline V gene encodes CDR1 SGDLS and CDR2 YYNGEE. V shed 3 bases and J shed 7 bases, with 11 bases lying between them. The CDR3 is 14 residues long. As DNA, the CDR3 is TGTGCCAGCAGCGCCGAGGGGGGGAATTCACCCCTCCACTTT. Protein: CASSAEGGNSPLHF.

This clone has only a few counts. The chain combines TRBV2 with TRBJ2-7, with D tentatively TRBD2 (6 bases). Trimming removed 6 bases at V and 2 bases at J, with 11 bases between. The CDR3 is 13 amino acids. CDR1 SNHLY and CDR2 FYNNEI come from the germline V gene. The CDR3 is CASRSGGTYEQYF. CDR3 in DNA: TGTGCCAGCAGGTCCGGGGGAACCTACGAGCAGTACTTC.

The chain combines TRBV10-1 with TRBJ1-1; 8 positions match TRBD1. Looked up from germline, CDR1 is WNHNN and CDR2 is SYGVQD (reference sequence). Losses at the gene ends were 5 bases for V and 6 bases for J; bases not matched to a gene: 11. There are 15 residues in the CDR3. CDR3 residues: CASSRDRGAGPEAFF. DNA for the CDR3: TGCGCCAGCAGTCGAGACAGGGGCGCGGGGCCTGAAGCTTTCTTT.

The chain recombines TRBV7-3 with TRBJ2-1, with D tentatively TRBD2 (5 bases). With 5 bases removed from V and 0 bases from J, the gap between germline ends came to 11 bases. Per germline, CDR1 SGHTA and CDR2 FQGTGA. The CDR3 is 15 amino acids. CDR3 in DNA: TGTGCCAGCAGCCCGGACTTCAGCTCCTACAATGAGCAGTTCTTC. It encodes CASSPDFSSYNEQFF. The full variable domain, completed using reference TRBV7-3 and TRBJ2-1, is GAGVSQTPSNKVTEKGKYVELRCDPISGHTALYWYRQSLGQGPEFLIYFQGTGAADDSGLPNDRFFAVRPEGSVSTLKIQRTERGDSAVYLCASSPDFSSYNEQFFGPGTRLTVL.

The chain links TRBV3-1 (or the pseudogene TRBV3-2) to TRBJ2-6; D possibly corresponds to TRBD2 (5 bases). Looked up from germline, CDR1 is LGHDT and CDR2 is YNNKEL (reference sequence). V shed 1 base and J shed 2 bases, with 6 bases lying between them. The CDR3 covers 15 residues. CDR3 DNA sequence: TGTGCCAGCAGCCAAGGAGGGACTGGGGCCAACGTCCTGACTTTC. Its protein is CASSQGGTGANVLTF.

CDR3 sequence reads: CASSSGTGIYEQYF. As DNA, the CDR3 is TGTGCCAGCAGTTCTGGGACAGGGATCTACGAGCAGTACTTC. The chain recombines TRBV5-4 with TRBJ2-7, with TRBD1 identical over 9 bases. Trimming took 5 bases from V and 3 from J; bases not matched to a gene: 6. This CDR3 comprises 14 residues. Germline CDR1 SGHNT, CDR2 YYREEE (reference sequence).

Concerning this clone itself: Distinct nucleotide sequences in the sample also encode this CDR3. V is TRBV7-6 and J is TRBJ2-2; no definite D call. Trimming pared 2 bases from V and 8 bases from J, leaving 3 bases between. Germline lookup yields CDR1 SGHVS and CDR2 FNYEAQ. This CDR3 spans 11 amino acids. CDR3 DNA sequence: TGTGCCAGCAGCTTAACTGGGGAGCTGTTTTTT. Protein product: CASSLTGELFF. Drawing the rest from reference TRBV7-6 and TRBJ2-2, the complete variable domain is GAGVSQSPRYKVTKRGQDVALRCDPISGHVSLYWYRQALGQGPEFLTYFNYEAQQDKSGLPNDRFSAERPEGSISTLTIQRTEQRDSAMYRCASSLTGELFFGEGSRLTVL.

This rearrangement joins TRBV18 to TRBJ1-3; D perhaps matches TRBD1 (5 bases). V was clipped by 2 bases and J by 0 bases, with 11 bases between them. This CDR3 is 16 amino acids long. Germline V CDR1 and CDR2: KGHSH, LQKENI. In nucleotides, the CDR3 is TGTGCCAGCTCACCAGTCGGGGGGAGCTCTGGAAACACCATATATTTT. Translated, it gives CASSPVGGSSGNTIYF. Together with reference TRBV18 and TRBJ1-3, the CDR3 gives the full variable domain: NAGVMQNPRHLVRRRGQEARLRCSPMKGHSHVYWYRQLPEEGLKFMVYLQKENIIDESGMPKERFSAEFPKEGPSILRIQQVVRGDSAAYFCASSPVGGSSGNTIYFGEGSWLTVV.

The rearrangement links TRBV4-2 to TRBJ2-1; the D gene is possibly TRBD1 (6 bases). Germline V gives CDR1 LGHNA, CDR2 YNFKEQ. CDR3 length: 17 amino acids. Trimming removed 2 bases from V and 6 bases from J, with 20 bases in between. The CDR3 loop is CASSQPRDITQANEQFF. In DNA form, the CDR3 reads TGTGCCAGCAGCCAACCCCGGGACATTACACAGGCCAATGAGCAGTTCTTC.

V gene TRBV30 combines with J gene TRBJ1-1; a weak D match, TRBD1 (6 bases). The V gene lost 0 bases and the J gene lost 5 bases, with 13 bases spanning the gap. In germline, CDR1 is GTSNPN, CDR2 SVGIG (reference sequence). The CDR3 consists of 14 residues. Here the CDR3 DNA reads TGTGCCTGGAGTGTACAGGGAAGTAGGACTGAAGCTTTCTTT. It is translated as CAWSVQGSRTEAFF.